A single sample gave rise to the 26 T cell receptor beta chains below, sequenced in a study of cytomegalovirus exposure and HLA in healthy donors (dated by TCRdb to 2017 to 2019). The method was the immunoSEQ multiplex PCR assay. TCRdb provides this immuneACCESS table in a form limited to in-frame rearrangements. Some clones are lacking; in checked studies, under half of them reflect an unresolved V gene, and why the rest are absent is not known. Across this sample there are fewer than 200,000 clones, with around nine tenths seen only once. Roughly 2.6% of the sample rests with the top ten. Sequencing was performed on PBMCs. These receptors were collected from a man aged 18 to 29 in good health and CMV-seropositive.

V is TRBV10-3 and J is TRBJ2-1; 12 bases line up with TRBD2. With V trimmed by 4 bases and J by 7 bases, 8 bases remained unmatched. There are 16 residues in the CDR3. The germline CDR1 and CDR2 sequences are ENHRY and SYGVKD. The chain's CDR3 is CAISGRLAGEGNEQFF. For the CDR3, the DNA is TGTGCCATCAGTGGTAGACTAGCGGGAGAGGGTAATGAGCAGTTCTTC.

The chain joins TRBV20-1 to TRBJ1-1; D not resolved. V lost 3 bases and J lost 8, with 10 bases in between. CDR1 DFQATT and CDR2 SNEGSKA come from the germline V gene (reference sequence). CDR3 length: 11 residues. The CDR3 coding sequence is TGCAGTGCTAGGGCTGGACTCGAAGCTTTCTTT. Its translation is CSARAGLEAFF.

The rearrangement uses TRBV6-1 and TRBJ2-5, with 9 nucleotides matching TRBD2. V dropped 0 bases and J dropped 2; count of bases not matched to a gene: 7. The germline CDR1 and CDR2 sequences are MNHNS and SASEGT. The CDR3 totals 17 residues. The CDR3 DNA is TGTGCCAGCAGTGAAGCGGCGGGGGGGGTGATACAAGAGACCCAGTACTTC. Its translation: CASSEAAGGVIQETQYF.

This clone was seen once. The chain is built from TRBV13 and TRBJ1-4, with unresolved D. The germline gives CDR1 PRHDT, CDR2 FYEKMQ (reference sequence). The CDR3 is 14 residues long. V shed 3 bases and J shed 6 bases, with 11 bases lying between them. The CDR3 loop is CASSLQREDEKLFF. The DNA for the CDR3 is TGTGCCAGCAGCTTGCAAAGGGAGGATGAAAAACTGTTTTTT.

The J gene is TRBJ2-2, the V gene TRBV4-3; maybe TRBD1 (5 bases). The CDR3 spans 15 residues. Per the germline V gene, CDR1 is LGHNA and CDR2 is YSLEER. With 4 bases removed from V and 0 bases from J, the gap between germline ends came to 9 bases. The CDR3 DNA sequence: TGCGCCAGCAGCCTCAGACAGACGAACACCGGGGAGCTGTTTTTT. It encodes CASSLRQTNTGELFF.

V gene TRBV30 combines with J gene TRBJ1-5, with D possibly matching TRBD1 (5 bases). The CDR3 contains 14 residues. V was trimmed by 1 base and J by 4 bases, leaving 11 bases between them. Germline CDR1 reads GTSNPN; CDR2 reads SVGIG (reference sequence). CDR3 loop: CAWSAISGNQPQHF. The CDR3, as DNA: TGTGCCTGGAGTGCCATTTCAGGGAATCAGCCCCAGCATTTT.

The V call is TRBV4-2, the J call TRBJ2-3; no clear D. Germline CDR1 LGHNA, CDR2 YNFKEQ. The V end lost 3 bases, the J end lost 6 bases, and 10 bases lay between the germline ends. The CDR3 sequence is 13 residues long. The DNA of the CDR3 is TGTGCCAGCAGCCAGGGCTCCCGGGATACGCAGTATTTT. Protein: CASSQGSRDTQYF.

The rearrangement links TRBV27 to TRBJ2-5; tentatively, D is TRBD2 (5 bases). In germline, CDR1 is MNHEY, CDR2 SMNVEV (reference sequence). The CDR3 consists of 14 residues. V lost 3 bases and J 2 bases, leaving 10 bases between the germline ends. The CDR3 nucleotides read TGTGCCAGCAGTTTTGGGAGCCATCAAGAGACCCAGTACTTC. Amino acids: CASSFGSHQETQYF.

This clone has only a few counts. This sequence joins TRBV27 and TRBJ1-2, with 8 bases aligning to TRBD1. Germline CDR1 reads MNHEY; CDR2 reads SMNVEV (reference sequence). This CDR3 region has 15 residues. The ends lost 5 bases at V and 0 bases at J; junction bases unmatched: 5. The CDR3 nucleotides are TGTGCCAGCAGTACTGGGACAGGAGCTAACTATGGCTACACCTTC. Its protein is CASSTGTGANYGYTF.

The chain links TRBV7-8 to TRBJ2-5; D uncertain. CDR3 length: 14 residues. V was cut by 0 bases and J by 4 bases, with 9 bases left in between. CDR1 is SGHVS, CDR2 FQNEAQ, per germline. The CDR3 sequence is CASSLAAVVETQYF. The CDR3 DNA is TGTGCCAGCAGCTTAGCGGCGGTCGTAGAGACCCAGTACTTC.

In this sample, this clone turned up a few times. This chain joins TRBV4-3 and TRBJ2-2; possible D gene TRBD2, 5 bases. The germline V gene has CDR1 LGHNA and CDR2 YSLEER. Deletions cut 2 bases from V and 5 bases from J, with 15 bases between. The CDR3 is 16 amino acids. Here the CDR3 reads CASSQLRGLGTGELFF. The CDR3 DNA follows: TGCGCCAGCAGCCAACTCCGAGGGCTAGGAACCGGGGAGCTGTTTTTT.

The V call is TRBV2, the J call TRBJ2-2, with a weak D call TRBD1 (5 bases). With 7 bases removed from V and 2 bases from J, the gap between germline ends came to 11 bases. This CDR3 contains 14 residues. Germline CDR1 is SNHLY and CDR2 is FYNNEI. For the CDR3, the DNA is TGTGCCAGCATAAGACAGCTAAACACCGGGGAGCTGTTTTTT. Residues: CASIRQLNTGELFF.

The chain combines TRBV2 with TRBJ2-1, with TRBD2 matching over 10 bases. V was clipped by 10 bases and J by 5 bases; unmatched bases: 14. The germline CDR1 and CDR2 sequences are SNHLY and FYNNEI. The CDR3 totals 16 residues. The chain's CDR3 is CATSKYLLAGNNEQFF. Here the CDR3 DNA reads TGTGCCACCTCCAAATATTTACTAGCGGGAAACAATGAGCAGTTCTTC.

The rearrangement links TRBV25-1 to TRBJ2-7, with 7 bases aligning to TRBD1. This CDR3 is 16 amino acids long. In germline, CDR1 is MGHDK, CDR2 SYGVNS. Unmatched junction bases numbered 14, after V lost 3 bases and J lost 6 bases. CDR3 DNA: TGTGCCAGCAGTGACACAACCCGGGACAGTGGATCCGAGCAGTACTTC. This translates into CASSDTTRDSGSEQYF.

The V call is TRBV28, the J call TRBJ2-4, with no clear D. This CDR3 has 11 amino acids. The V end was cut by 5 bases, the J end by 11 bases, with 10 bases between. Germline CDR1 is MDHEN and CDR2 is SYDVKM. This chain's CDR3 is CASSVHRVQYF. The CDR3 nucleotides are TGTGCCAGCAGTGTACACAGAGTTCAGTACTTC.

The chain uses TRBV5-1 and TRBJ2-5; a weak D match, TRBD1 (6 bases). V gave up 6 bases and J gave up 3 bases, with 9 bases separating them. CDR1 and CDR2 (germline): SGHRS, YFSETQ. The CDR3 extends over 12 amino acids. CDR3 coding DNA: TGCGCCAGCAACCCAGGGGAAGAGACCCAGTACTTC. As protein: CASNPGEETQYF.

The chain recombines TRBV15 with TRBJ2-1; D is possibly TRBD1 (6 bases). The ends were cut back, 1 base at V and 3 bases at J, with 7 bases in the middle. The CDR3 covers 14 residues. The germline V gene has CDR1 LNHNV and CDR2 YYDKDF (reference sequence). The CDR3 loop reads CATSRVRGYNEQFF. The CDR3 DNA reads TGTGCCACCAGCAGAGTCAGGGGCTACAATGAGCAGTTCTTC. The variable domain in full, with the rest retrieved from reference TRBV15 and TRBJ2-1, is DAMVIQNPRYQVTQFGKPVTLSCSQTLNHNVMYWYQQKSSQAPKLLFHYYDKDFNNEADTPDNFQSRRPNTSFCFLDIRSPGLGDTAMYLCATSRVRGYNEQFFGPGTRLTVL.

Here the CDR3 DNA reads TGTGCCTGGAGTGTATCTAGGGGGCCAACCGGGGAGCTGTTTTTT. Protein sequence: CAWSVSRGPTGELFF. This chain joins TRBV30 and TRBJ2-2; 7 bases agree with TRBD1. This CDR3 spans 15 amino acids. J gave up 5 bases and V 0 bases, and 6 bases lay outside the gene matches. CDR1 is GTSNPN and CDR2 is SVGIG in the germline V gene (reference sequence).

J is TRBJ2-7 and V is TRBV7-6; D not certain. Germline loops: CDR1 SGHVS, CDR2 FNYEAQ. V gave up 5 bases and J gave up 3 bases, with 17 bases separating them. This CDR3 region has 15 residues. The CDR3 DNA sequence: TGTGCCAGCAGCCAGAGGTTCGGTAGCATCTACGAGCAGTACTTC. Translating it yields CASSQRFGSIYEQYF.

This chain connects TRBV9 to TRBJ2-2; D is uncertain. Germline values: CDR1 SGDLS, CDR2 YYNGEE. Trimming removed 4 bases at V and 5 bases at J, with 6 bases between. This CDR3 comprises 12 residues. The CDR3 region is CASSPGTGELFF. The CDR3 DNA follows: TGTGCCAGCAGCCCCGGGACCGGGGAGCTGTTTTTT.

This chain connects TRBV9 to TRBJ2-3; 7 positions match TRBD1. The germline V gene encodes CDR1 SGDLS and CDR2 YYNGEE. The ends lost 4 bases at V and 1 base at J; junction bases unmatched: 12. The CDR3 sequence is 17 residues long. This CDR3 is CASSTQPRQGRTDTQYF. In DNA, the CDR3 is TGTGCCAGCAGCACACAGCCAAGACAGGGCCGCACAGATACGCAGTATTTT.

The chain uses TRBV5-4 and TRBJ2-3; TRBD2 aligns across 10 bases. This CDR3 has 17 amino acids. V was clipped by 1 base and J by 3 bases; unmatched bases: 8. Germline values: CDR1 SGHNT, CDR2 YYREEE (reference sequence). CDR3 in amino acids: CASSLRKSGGGTDTQYF. DNA of the CDR3: TGTGCCAGCAGCTTGAGGAAAAGCGGGGGGGGGACAGATACGCAGTATTTT. Full variable domain (remainder filled in from reference TRBV5-4 and TRBJ2-3): ETGVTQSPTHLIKTRGQQVTLRCSSQSGHNTVSWYQQALGQGPQFIFQYYREEENGRGNFPPRFSGLQFPNYSSELNVNALELDDSALYLCASSLRKSGGGTDTQYFGPGTRLTVL.

This sequence joins TRBV5-1 and TRBJ1-2; TRBD1 might be the D (6 bases). The CDR3 is 13 amino acids. Trimming removed 3 bases from V and 4 bases from J, with 10 bases in between. CDR1 SGHRS and CDR2 YFSETQ come from the germline V gene. CDR3 nucleotides: TGCGCCAGCAGCTCGACAGGATCCTATGGCTACACCTTC. It specifies CASSSTGSYGYTF.

The chain joins TRBV7-9 to TRBJ1-1, with D tentatively TRBD1 (5 bases). This CDR3 has 13 amino acids. V was trimmed by 7 bases and J by 1 base, leaving 10 bases between them. Per the germline V gene, CDR1 is SEHNR and CDR2 is FQNEAQ (reference sequence). CDR3 residues: CASKQGENTEAFF. DNA of the CDR3: TGTGCCAGCAAGCAGGGCGAGAACACTGAAGCTTTCTTT.

V is TRBV5-4 and J is TRBJ2-5, with D possibly TRBD1 on 5 matching bases. Trimming cost V 4 bases and J 5 bases, with 12 bases left between them. Germline assignment: CDR1 SGHNT and CDR2 YYREEE (reference sequence). The CDR3 covers 13 residues. CDR3 sequence reads: CASSLPAGETQYF. The DNA of the CDR3 is TGTGCCAGCAGCCTCCCCGCAGGGGAGACCCAGTACTTC. Full variable domain (remainder filled in from reference TRBV5-4 and TRBJ2-5): ETGVTQSPTHLIKTRGQQVTLRCSSQSGHNTVSWYQQALGQGPQFIFQYYREEENGRGNFPPRFSGLQFPNYSSELNVNALELDDSALYLCASSLPAGETQYFGPGTRLLVL.

This rearrangement joins TRBV7-2 to TRBJ2-7; TRBD2 matches at 9 bases. In germline, CDR1 is SGHTA, CDR2 FQGNSA. J lost 7 bases, V lost 3 bases, and 4 bases had no gene match. The CDR3 totals 13 residues. This CDR3 reads CASSFPLAGEQYF. CDR3 in DNA: TGTGCCAGCAGCTTCCCCCTAGCGGGGGAGCAGTACTTC.